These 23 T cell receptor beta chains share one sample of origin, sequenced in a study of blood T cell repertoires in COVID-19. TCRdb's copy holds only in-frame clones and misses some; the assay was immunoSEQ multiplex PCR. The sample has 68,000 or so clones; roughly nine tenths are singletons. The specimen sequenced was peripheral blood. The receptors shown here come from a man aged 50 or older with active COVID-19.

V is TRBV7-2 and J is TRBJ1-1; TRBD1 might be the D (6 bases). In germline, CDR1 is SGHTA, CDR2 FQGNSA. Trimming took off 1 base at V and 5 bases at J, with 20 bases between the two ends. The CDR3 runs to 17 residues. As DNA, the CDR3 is TGTGCCAGCAGCTTAGGGCGGGGGGCACGATTGGGGACTGAAGCTTTCTTT. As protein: CASSLGRGARLGTEAFF.

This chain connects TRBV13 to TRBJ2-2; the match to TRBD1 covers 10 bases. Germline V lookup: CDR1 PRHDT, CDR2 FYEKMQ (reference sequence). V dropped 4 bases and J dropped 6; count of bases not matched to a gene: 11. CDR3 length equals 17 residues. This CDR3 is CASSSRQGAAYAGELFF. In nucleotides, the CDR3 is TGTGCCAGCAGCTCCAGACAGGGGGCTGCATATGCCGGGGAGCTGTTTTTT.

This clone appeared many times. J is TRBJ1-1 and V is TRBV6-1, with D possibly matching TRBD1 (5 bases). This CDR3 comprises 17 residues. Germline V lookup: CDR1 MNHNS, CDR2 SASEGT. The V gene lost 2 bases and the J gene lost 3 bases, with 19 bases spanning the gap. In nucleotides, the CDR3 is TGTGCCAGCAGTGAAAGGGGCGGCTCTCTATCGTACACTGAAGCTTTCTTT. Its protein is CASSERGGSLSYTEAFF.

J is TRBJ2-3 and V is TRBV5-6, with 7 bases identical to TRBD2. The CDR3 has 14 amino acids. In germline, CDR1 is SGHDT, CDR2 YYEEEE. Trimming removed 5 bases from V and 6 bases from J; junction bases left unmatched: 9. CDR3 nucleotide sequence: TGTGCCAGCAGAGTAGCGGGTACGGTTGATACGCAGTATTTT. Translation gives CASRVAGTVDTQYF.

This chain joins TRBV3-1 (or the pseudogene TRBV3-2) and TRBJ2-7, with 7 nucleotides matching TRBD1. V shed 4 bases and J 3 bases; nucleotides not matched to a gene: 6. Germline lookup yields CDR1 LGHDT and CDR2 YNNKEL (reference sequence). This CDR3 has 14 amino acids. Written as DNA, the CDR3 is TGTGCCAGCAGCCCCCCAGGGGGAAGCTACGAGCAGTACTTC. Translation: CASSPPGGSYEQYF.

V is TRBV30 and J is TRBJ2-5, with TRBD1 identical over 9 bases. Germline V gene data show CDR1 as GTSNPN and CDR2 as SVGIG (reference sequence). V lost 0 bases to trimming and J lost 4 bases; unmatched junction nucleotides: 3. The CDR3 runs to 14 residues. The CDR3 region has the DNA TGTGCCTGGAGTGTCGACAGGGGGGGAGAGACCCAGTACTTC. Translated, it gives CAWSVDRGGETQYF. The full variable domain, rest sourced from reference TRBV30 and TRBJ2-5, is SQTIHQWPATLVQPVGSPLSLECTVEGTSNPNLYWYRQAAGRGLQLLFYSVGIGQISSEVPQNLSASRPQDRQFILSSKKLLLSDSGFYLCAWSVDRGGETQYFGPGTRLLVL.

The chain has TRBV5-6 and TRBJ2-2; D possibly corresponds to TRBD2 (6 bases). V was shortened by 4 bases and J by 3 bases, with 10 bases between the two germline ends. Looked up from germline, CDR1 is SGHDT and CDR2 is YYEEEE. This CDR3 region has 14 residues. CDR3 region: CASSPRLDTGELFF. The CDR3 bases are TGTGCCAGCAGCCCGAGACTAGACACCGGGGAGCTGTTTTTT.

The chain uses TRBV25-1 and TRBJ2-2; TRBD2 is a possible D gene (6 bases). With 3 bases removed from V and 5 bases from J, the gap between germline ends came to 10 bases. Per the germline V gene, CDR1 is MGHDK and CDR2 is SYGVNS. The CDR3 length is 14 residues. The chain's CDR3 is CASSEWAGTGELFF. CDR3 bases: TGTGCCAGCAGTGAGTGGGCGGGGACCGGGGAGCTGTTTTTT.

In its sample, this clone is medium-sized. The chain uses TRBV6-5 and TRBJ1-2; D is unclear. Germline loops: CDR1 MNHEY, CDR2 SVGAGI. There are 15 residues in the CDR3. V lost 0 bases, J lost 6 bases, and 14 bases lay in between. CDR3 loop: CASSYSRAARDGYTF. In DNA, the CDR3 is TGTGCCAGCAGTTACTCGAGGGCAGCGAGGGATGGCTACACCTTC.

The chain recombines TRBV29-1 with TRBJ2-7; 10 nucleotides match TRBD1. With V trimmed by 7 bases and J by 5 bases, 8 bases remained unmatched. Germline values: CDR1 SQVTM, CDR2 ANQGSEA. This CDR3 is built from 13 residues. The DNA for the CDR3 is TGCAGCGCCTCCGGGACAGGGGCCGACGAGCAGTACTTC. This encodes CSASGTGADEQYF.

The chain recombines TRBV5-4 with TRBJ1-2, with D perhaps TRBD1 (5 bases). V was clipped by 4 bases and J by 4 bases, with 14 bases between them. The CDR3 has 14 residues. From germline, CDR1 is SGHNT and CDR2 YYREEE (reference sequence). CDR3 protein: CASSPDTTLYGYTF. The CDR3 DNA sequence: TGTGCCAGCAGCCCGGACACCACCCTCTATGGCTACACCTTC.

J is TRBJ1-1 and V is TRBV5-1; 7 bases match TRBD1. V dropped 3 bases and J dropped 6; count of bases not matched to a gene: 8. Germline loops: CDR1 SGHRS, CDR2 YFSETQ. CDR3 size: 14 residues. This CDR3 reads CASSWLTGTPEAFF. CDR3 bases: TGCGCCAGCAGCTGGTTGACAGGGACCCCTGAAGCTTTCTTT.

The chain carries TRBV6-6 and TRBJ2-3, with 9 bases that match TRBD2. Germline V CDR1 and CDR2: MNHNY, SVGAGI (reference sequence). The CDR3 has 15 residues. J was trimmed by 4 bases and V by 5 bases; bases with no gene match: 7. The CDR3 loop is CASSPAGGVPDTQYF. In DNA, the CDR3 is TGTGCCAGCAGTCCCGCGGGGGGGGTCCCAGATACGCAGTATTTT.

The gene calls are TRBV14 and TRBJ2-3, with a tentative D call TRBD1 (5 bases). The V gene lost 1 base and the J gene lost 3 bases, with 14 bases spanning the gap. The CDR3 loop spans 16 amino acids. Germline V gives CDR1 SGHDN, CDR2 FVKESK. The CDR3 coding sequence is TGTGCCAGCAGCCAAGGTTTCGGTAAGGGGACAGATACGCAGTATTTT. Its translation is CASSQGFGKGTDTQYF.

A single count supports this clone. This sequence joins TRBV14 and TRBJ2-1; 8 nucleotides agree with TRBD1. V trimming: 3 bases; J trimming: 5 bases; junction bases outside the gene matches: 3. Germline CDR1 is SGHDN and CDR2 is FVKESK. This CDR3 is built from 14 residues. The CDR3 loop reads CASSHMTGDNEQFF. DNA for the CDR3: TGTGCCAGCAGCCACATGACAGGGGACAATGAGCAGTTCTTC.

For the CDR3, the DNA is TGTGCCAGCAGCTTAGAGGGGGCCACAGATACGCAGTATTTT. Amino acids: CASSLEGATDTQYF. This chain joins TRBV7-9 and TRBJ2-3; the match to TRBD1 covers 7 bases. This CDR3 region has 14 residues. Germline loops: CDR1 SEHNR, CDR2 FQNEAQ (reference sequence). Germline trimming cut 1 base from V and 2 bases from J; bases unmatched to any gene: 0.

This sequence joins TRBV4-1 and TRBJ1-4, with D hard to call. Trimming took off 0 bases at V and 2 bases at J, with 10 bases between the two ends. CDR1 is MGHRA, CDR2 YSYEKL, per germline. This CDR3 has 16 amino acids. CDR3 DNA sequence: TGCGCCAGCAGCCAAGAAGGTGTGAGGACTAATGAAAAACTGTTTTTT. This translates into CASSQEGVRTNEKLFF.

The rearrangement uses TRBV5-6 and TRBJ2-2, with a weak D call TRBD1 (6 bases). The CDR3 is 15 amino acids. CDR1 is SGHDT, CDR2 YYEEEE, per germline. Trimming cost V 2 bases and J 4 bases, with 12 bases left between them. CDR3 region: CASSLYRVSTGELFF. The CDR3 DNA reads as TGTGCCAGCAGCTTATACAGGGTTTCCACCGGGGAGCTGTTTTTT.

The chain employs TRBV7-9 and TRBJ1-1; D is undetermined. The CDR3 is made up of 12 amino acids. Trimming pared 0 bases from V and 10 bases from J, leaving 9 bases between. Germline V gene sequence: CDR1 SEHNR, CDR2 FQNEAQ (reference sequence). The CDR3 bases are TGTGCCAGCAGCTTAGCTTTGGCAGGAGCTTTCTTT. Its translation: CASSLALAGAFF.

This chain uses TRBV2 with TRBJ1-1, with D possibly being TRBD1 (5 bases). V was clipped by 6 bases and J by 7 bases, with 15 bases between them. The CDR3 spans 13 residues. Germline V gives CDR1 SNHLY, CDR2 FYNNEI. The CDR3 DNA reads TGTGCCAGCAGCCCTGGGGGGTCGGGTGAAGCTTTCTTT. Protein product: CASSPGGSGEAFF.

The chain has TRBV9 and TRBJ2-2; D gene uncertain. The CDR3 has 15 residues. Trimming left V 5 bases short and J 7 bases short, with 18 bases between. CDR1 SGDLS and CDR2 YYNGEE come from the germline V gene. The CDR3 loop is CASRPPGSEVGELFF. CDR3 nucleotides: TGTGCCAGCAGACCTCCTGGCAGTGAGGTCGGGGAGCTGTTTTTT.

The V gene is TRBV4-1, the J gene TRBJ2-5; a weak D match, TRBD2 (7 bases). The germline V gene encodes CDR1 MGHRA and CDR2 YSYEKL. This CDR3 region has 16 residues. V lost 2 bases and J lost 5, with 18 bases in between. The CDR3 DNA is TGCGCCAGCAGCCAATGGGGGGGGGCAGTCGCCGAGACCCAGTACTTC. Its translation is CASSQWGGAVAETQYF.

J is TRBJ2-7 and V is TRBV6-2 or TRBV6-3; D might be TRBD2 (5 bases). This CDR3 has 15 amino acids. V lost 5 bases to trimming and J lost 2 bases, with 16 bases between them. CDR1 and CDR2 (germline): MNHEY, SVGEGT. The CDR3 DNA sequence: TGTGCCAGCAGTCCCGGGAACTACGGGCCCTACGAGCAGTACTTC. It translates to CASSPGNYGPYEQYF.